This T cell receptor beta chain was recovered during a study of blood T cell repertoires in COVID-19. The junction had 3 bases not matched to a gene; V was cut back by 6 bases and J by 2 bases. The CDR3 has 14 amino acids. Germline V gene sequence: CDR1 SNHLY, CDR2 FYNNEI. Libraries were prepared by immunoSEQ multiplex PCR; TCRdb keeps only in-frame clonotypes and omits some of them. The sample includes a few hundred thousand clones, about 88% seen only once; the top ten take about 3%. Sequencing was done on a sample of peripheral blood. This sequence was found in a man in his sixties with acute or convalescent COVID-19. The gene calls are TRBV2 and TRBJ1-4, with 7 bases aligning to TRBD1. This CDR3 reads CASRDRVTNEKLFF. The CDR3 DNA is TGTGCCAGCAGAGACAGGGTGACTAATGAAAAACTGTTTTTT.